The clone carrying this T cell receptor beta chain was counted only a few times. Its matching antigen is unknown. Amplification targeted TCR beta CDR3 regions from RNA transcripts. The HTBI primer set was used in a first-round RT-PCR of the TCR CDR3. TCRdb re-called the multiplex PCR reads through MiXCR, storing one row per CDR3 protein. The table records around 380,000 distinct CDR3 sequences, about 13% of them present only once. V lost 8 bases and J 0 bases, leaving 11 bases between the germline ends. This CDR3 contains 14 residues. Per germline, CDR1 MGHRA and CDR2 YSYEKL. The data were taken from a study of T cells in Graves' hyperthyroidism and ophthalmopathy. Study-wide findings and caveats: Most clonotypes expanded in thyroid above 0.001 were likewise present in blood. Ophthalmopathy was distinguished from stable hyperthyroidism by 13 V-J signatures.

First hyperthyroidism diagnosis is when the blood sample was obtained, before any ophthalmopathy symptoms. Fresh peripheral blood, around 9.2 ml of it, supplied the PBMCs. The origin of this receptor is a man younger than 45 with Graves' hyperthyroidism that later progressed to Graves' ophthalmopathy. Sequenced input: blood. V is TRBV4-1 and J is TRBJ1-5; D is unclear. CDR3: CASDPGDSNQPQHF. CDR3 bases: TGCGCCAGCGATCCCGGGGATAGCAATCAGCCCCAGCATTTT.